The T cell receptor beta chain described here comes from a study of shared clonotypes between healthy human individuals. The assay ran at deep level. Sequencing used immunoSEQ multiplex PCR; TCRdb keeps in-frame clones, though not all of them. The table shows some 2.3 million clones, with approximately 95% occurring only once. The germline CDR1 and CDR2 sequences are KGHSH and LQKENI. Trimming cost V 0 bases and J 5 bases, with 11 bases left between them. This CDR3 comprises 14 residues. This clone has a single count. The CD4+ fraction was divided into a CD45RA+ naive subset and a CD45RA-negative memory subset.

The source is a man in his late teens or twenties in good health. Some clones in this sample may be carry-over from other donors' samples. The chain is built from TRBV18 and TRBJ2-7; no clear D gene. The specimen sequenced was naive CD4+ T cells from PBMCs. Subset of the sample: CD45RA+ positively selected. DNA for the CDR3: TGTGCCAGCTCACCACCCCCCTTGAAGAACGAGCAGTACTTC. Translation: CASSPPPLKNEQYF.